This entry lists 9 T cell receptor beta chains sequenced from one sample in a study of type 1 and type 2 diabetes patients. Amplification started from genomic DNA. A primer set of 30 forward and 13 reverse primers amplified the CDR3. TCRdb reprocessed the multiplex PCR reads with MiXCR, giving one entry per CDR3 protein. The sample holds about 250,000 distinct CDR3 sequences; approximately 50% are singletons and the top ten take around 15%. Sequenced: peripheral blood mononuclear cells (PBMCs). The receptors were gathered from a man between 18 and 29 years old with type 2 diabetes.

As to this clonotype: A read error may explain this, as a much larger clone is one base away. The chain has TRBV19 and TRBJ1-6; no firm D call. Looked up from germline, CDR1 is LNHDA and CDR2 is SQIVND (reference sequence). The CDR3 is 13 amino acids. The CDR3 nucleotides are TGTGCCAGCGTGGAGTCCTGTAATTCACCCCTCCACTTT. This codes for CASVESCNSPLHF.

The chain is built from TRBV10-3 and TRBJ1-5; 8 bases map to TRBD1. Germline V gene lookup returns CDR1 ENHRY and CDR2 SYGVKD. This CDR3 has 13 amino acids. Trimming at V came to 6 bases and at J to 4 bases, leaving 2 bases not matched to a gene. CDR3 in amino acids: CAIRDRENQPQHF. CDR3 DNA: TGTGCCATCAGGGACAGGGAGAATCAGCCCCAGCATTTT.

This clonotype occurred a few times. The chain recombines TRBV30 with TRBJ2-7, with a tentative D call TRBD1 (7 bases). Per the germline V gene, CDR1 is GTSNPN and CDR2 is SVGIG (reference sequence). V shed 4 bases and J shed 7 bases, with 14 bases lying between them. The CDR3 loop spans 12 amino acids. The CDR3 is CAWTGGGMEQYF. The CDR3 DNA reads as TGTGCCTGGACTGGAGGGGGCATGGAGCAGTACTTC.

A few counts support this clonotype. The rearrangement joins TRBV10-3 to TRBJ1-6, with D uncertain. Germline loops: CDR1 ENHRY, CDR2 SYGVKD. There are 14 residues in the CDR3. Deletions cut 8 bases from V and 9 bases from J, with 17 bases between. The CDR3, as DNA: TGTGCCATCTCTAAGGAGGATGTGGCTTCACCCCTCCACTTT. Protein product: CAISKEDVASPLHF.

Remarks on this clonotype: A read error may produce the germline difference seen at one junction end. The chain recombines TRBV2 with TRBJ1-5; D is perhaps TRBD1 (5 bases). Germline values: CDR1 SNHLY, CDR2 FYNNEI. The CDR3 loop spans 15 amino acids. The CDR3 DNA reads as TGTGTCAGCAGTGAAAGGCCACAGGGCAATCAGCCCCAGCATTTT. Its translation: CVSSERPQGNQPQHF. The whole variable domain, filled in from reference TRBV2 and TRBJ1-5, reads EPEVTQTPSHQVTQMGQEVILRCVPISNHLYFYWYRQILGQKVEFLVSFYNNEISEKSEIFDDQFSVERPDGSNFTLKIRSTKLEDSAMYFCVSSERPQGNQPQHFGDGTRLSIL.

This clonotype has only a few counts. The J gene is TRBJ2-5, the V gene TRBV7-9; D might be TRBD1 (5 bases). Trimming took off 3 bases at V and 7 bases at J, with 15 bases between the two ends. The CDR3 runs to 14 residues. Looked up from germline, CDR1 is SEHNR and CDR2 is FQNEAQ (reference sequence). The CDR3 spells CASSFYENQGTQYF. The CDR3 coding sequence is TGTGCCAGCAGCTTCTATGAAAACCAGGGGACCCAGTACTTC.

This clonotype appeared many times. The V gene is TRBV7-2, the J gene TRBJ1-1; TRBD1 is a possible D gene (6 bases). The V and J ends lost 5 bases and 4 bases respectively, with 11 bases between them. This CDR3 is 13 amino acids long. Germline CDR1 is SGHTA and CDR2 is FQGNSA. The CDR3 is CASSKDSGTEAFF. In nucleotides, the CDR3 is TGTGCCAGCAGCAAGGACAGTGGCACTGAAGCTTTCTTT.

The V call is TRBV19, the J call TRBJ1-6; D is possibly TRBD1 (5 bases). CDR3 length: 16 residues. Germline values: CDR1 LNHDA, CDR2 SQIVND (reference sequence). V lost 6 bases and J 2 bases, leaving 14 bases between the germline ends. The CDR3 sequence is CASSVTGSTYNSPLHF. The CDR3 nucleotides read TGTGCCAGTAGCGTTACAGGATCCACCTATAATTCACCCCTCCACTTT.

V usage is TRBV5-1 and J usage is TRBJ2-5, with D uncertain. The J call may be incorrect, as the DNA end agrees better with TRBJ2-1. CDR1 is SGHRS and CDR2 is YFSETQ in the germline V gene. The CDR3 length is 14 residues. CDR3 DNA sequence: TGCGCCAGCAGCTTACGGCCGGACTACAATGAGCAGTTCTTC. Its translation: CASSLRPDYNEQFF.